This entry lists 2 T cell receptor beta chains sequenced from one sample in a study of post-analysis software for immune sequencing data. Unique molecular identifiers were present in the TCR beta cDNA libraries. A single record per CDR3 protein comes from TCRdb applying MiXCR to the PCR reads. The sample comprises a few hundred thousand distinct CDR3 sequences, 35% to 40% of which are singletons, and 4% to 6% rests with the top ten. These TCRs are of unknown antigen specificity. Overall study findings and caveats: Patients had higher frequencies than controls of about five TRBV segments, including TRBV5-6, TRBV5-1 and TRBV20-1.

Sequenced: blood. The receptors shown here come from a girl aged 10 to 17 with multiple sclerosis.

The chain joins TRBV4-3 to TRBJ2-5; 10 bases match TRBD2. Matching the DNA end better, TRBJ2-4 makes the J call doubtful. The CDR3 has 21 residues. CDR1 is LGHNA and CDR2 is YSLEER in the germline V gene. The CDR3 reads CASSQEAPSGGFISRQNIQYF. CDR3 bases: TGCGCCAGCAGCCAAGAGGCCCCTAGCGGGGGATTTATAAGTCGCCAAAACATTCAGTACTTC.

At least ten counts were recorded for this clonotype. The J gene is TRBJ2-6, the V gene TRBV6-2 or TRBV6-3; 7 bases agree with TRBD1. The CDR3 spans 15 residues. V shed 4 bases and J 2 bases; nucleotides not matched to a gene: 2. Germline-derived CDR1 and CDR2 are MNHEY and SVGEGT. The CDR3 region has the DNA TGTGCCAGCAGTTCTACAGGGGCTGGGGCCAACGTCCTGACTTTC. As protein: CASSSTGAGANVLTF.